This TCR beta chain was profiled in a study of blood T cell repertoires in COVID-19. Study-wide context: PBMCs, B-cell-depleted T cells, or T cells provided the cDNA or gDNA that made up the material.

This clone was seen many times. Germline CDR1 and CDR2: SGDLS and YYNGEE. CDR3 size: 15 residues. Deletions cut 3 bases from V and 4 bases from J, with 13 bases between. Authors' processing steps: Reference gene primer amplification yielded estimated nucleated cell counts. Measured with immunoSEQ multiplex PCR; TCRdb has only the in-frame clones, and not every one. V, J and clone size derive from that table, while D and trimming were established from the DNA sequence. The data contain about 80,000 clones, 60% to 75% of them singletons. Sequences were obtained from peripheral blood. The origin of this receptor is a man in his forties or fifties with active or convalescent COVID-19. The genes are TRBV9 and TRBJ2-2, with D possibly being TRBD2 (6 bases). CDR3 sequence: CASSADYYSTGELFF. The CDR3, as DNA: TGTGCCAGCAGCGCGGACTATTATAGCACCGGGGAGCTGTTTTTT.